This T cell receptor beta chain was sequenced for a study of blood T cell repertoires in COVID-19. Across the study: The United States, Italy and Spain provided the acute and convalescent COVID-19 samples. PBMCs, B-cell-depleted T cells, or T cells were the source of the cDNA or gDNA that made up the material.

Trimming took 4 bases from V and 3 from J; bases not matched to a gene: 3. CDR1 MNHEY and CDR2 SMNVEV come from the germline V gene (reference sequence). CDR3 length: 15 residues. Note on this clone: Other DNA sequences of this sample code for an identical CDR3.

In the original analysis: The assay estimated nucleated cells by amplifying reference gene primers. Data came from immunoSEQ multiplex PCR; TCRdb stores just in-frame clones and leaves some out. V, J and clone size are those of that table, while D and trimming were read from the DNA. The sample includes 180,000 or so clones, about 86% of them seen just once. This TCR came from a man in his late teens or twenties with acute or convalescent COVID-19. The V call is TRBV27, the J call TRBJ2-1, with 10 bases matching TRBD2. The sequenced sample consisted of peripheral blood. The CDR3 is CASSSLAGGYNEQFF. The CDR3 DNA reads TGTGCCAGCAGTTCATTAGCGGGGGGCTACAATGAGCAGTTCTTC.